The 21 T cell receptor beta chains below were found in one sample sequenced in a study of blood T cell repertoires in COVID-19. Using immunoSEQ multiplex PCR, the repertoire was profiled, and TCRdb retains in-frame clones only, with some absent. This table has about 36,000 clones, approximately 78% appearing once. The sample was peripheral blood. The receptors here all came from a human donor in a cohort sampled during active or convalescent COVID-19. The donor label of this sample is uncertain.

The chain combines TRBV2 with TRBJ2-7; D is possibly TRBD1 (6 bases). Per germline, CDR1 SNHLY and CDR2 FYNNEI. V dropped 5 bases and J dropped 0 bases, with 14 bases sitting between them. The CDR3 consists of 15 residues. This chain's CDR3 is CASSKAGAGSYEQYF. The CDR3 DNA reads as TGTGCCAGCAGTAAGGCAGGGGCAGGCTCCTACGAGCAGTACTTC.

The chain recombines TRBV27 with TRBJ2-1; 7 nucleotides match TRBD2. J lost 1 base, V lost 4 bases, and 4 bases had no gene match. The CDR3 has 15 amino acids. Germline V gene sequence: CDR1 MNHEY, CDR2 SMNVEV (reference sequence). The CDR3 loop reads CASSSSSGSYNEQFF. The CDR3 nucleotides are TGTGCCAGCAGTTCCTCTAGCGGTTCCTACAATGAGCAGTTCTTC.

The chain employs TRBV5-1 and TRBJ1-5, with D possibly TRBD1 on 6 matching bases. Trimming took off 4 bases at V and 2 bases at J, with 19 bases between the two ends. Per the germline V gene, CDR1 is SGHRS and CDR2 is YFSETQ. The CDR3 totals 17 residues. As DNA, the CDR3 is TGCGCCAGCAGCCCGGGACATGTGGGATCGGGCAATCAGCCCCAGCATTTT. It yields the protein CASSPGHVGSGNQPQHF. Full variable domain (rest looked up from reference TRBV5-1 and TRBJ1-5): KAGVTQTPRYLIKTRGQQVTLSCSPISGHRSVSWYQQTPGQGLQFLFEYFSETQRNKGNFPGRFSGRQFSNSRSEMNVSTLELGDSALYLCASSPGHVGSGNQPQHFGDGTRLSIL.

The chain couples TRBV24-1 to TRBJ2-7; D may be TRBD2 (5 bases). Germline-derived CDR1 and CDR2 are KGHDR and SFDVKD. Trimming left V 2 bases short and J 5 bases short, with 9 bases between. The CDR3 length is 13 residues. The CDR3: CATSDSFSDEQYF. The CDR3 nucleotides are TGTGCCACCAGTGATTCGTTTAGCGACGAGCAGTACTTC.

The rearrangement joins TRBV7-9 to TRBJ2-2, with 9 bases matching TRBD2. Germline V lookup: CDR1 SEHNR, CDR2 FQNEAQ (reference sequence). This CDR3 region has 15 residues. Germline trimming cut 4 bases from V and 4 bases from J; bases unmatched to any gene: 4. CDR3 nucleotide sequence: TGTGCCAGCAGCTCTCGCGGGAGGGTCACCGGGGAGCTGTTTTTT. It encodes CASSSRGRVTGELFF. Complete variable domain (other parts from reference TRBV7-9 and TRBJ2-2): DTGVSQNPRHKITKRGQNVTFRCDPISEHNRLYWYRQTLGQGPEFLTYFQNEAQLEKSRLLSDRFSAERPKGSFSTLEIQRTEQGDSAMYLCASSSRGRVTGELFFGEGSRLTVL.

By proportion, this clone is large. The CDR3 here is CASSLGSWITDTQYF. In DNA, the CDR3 is TGTGCCAGCAGCTTGGGTAGCTGGATCACAGATACGCAGTATTTT. The rearrangement links TRBV5-8 to TRBJ2-3, with D unclear. Per germline, CDR1 SGHTS and CDR2 YDEGEE. This CDR3 comprises 15 residues. Trimming left V 0 bases short and J 2 bases short, with 10 bases between.

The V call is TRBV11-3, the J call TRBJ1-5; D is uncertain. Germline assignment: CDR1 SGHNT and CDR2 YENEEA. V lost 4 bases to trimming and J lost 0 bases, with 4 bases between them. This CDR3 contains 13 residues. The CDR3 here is CASSSFSNQPQHF. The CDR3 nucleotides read TGTGCCAGCAGCTCCTTTAGCAATCAGCCCCAGCATTTT.

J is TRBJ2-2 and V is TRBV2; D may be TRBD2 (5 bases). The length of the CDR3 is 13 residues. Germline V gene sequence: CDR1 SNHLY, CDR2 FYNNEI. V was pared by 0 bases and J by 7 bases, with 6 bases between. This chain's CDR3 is CASSEARVGELFF. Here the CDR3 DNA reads TGTGCCAGCAGTGAAGCGCGGGTCGGGGAGCTGTTTTTT.

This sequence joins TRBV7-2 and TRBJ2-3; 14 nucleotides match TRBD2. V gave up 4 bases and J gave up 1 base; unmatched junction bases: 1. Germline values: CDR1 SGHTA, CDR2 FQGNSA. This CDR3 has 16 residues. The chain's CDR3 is CASSSGLAGGTDTQYF. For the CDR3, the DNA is TGTGCCAGCAGCTCGGGACTAGCGGGGGGCACAGATACGCAGTATTTT.

The chain's CDR3 is CASSVTGGAGELFF. DNA for the CDR3: TGTGCCAGCAGCGTAACCGGGGGGGCCGGGGAGCTGTTTTTT. V gene TRBV9 combines with J gene TRBJ2-2; 8 bases align to TRBD2. V gave up 1 base and J gave up 6 bases; unmatched junction bases: 2. CDR3 length: 14 amino acids. CDR1 and CDR2 from the germline V gene are SGDLS and YYNGEE.

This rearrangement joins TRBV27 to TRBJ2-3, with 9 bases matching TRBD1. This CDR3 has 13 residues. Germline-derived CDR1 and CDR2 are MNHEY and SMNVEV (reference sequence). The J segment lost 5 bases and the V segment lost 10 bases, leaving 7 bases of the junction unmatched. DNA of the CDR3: TGTGCCATCCGGGACAGGGTAGTAGATACGCAGTATTTT. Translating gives CAIRDRVVDTQYF.

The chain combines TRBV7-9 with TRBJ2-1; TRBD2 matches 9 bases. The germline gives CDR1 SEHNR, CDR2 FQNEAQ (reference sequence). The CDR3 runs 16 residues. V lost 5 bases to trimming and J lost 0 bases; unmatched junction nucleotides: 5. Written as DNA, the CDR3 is TGTGCCAGCAGCGTCTATAGCGGGAGCTCCTACAATGAGCAGTTCTTC. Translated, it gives CASSVYSGSSYNEQFF.

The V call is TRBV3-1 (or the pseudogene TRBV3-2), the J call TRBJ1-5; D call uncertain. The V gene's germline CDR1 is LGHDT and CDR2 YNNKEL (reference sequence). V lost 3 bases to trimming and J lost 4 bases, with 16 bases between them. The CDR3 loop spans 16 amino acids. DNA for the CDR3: TGTGCCAGCAGCCACGGGTTGGTCCGATTTAATCAGCCCCAGCATTTT. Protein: CASSHGLVRFNQPQHF.

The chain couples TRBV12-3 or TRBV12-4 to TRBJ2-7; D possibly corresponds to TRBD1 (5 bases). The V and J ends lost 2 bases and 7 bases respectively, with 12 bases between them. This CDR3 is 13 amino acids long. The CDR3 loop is CASSLKGLQEQYF. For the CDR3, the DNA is TGTGCCAGCAGTTTAAAGGGGTTGCAAGAGCAGTACTTC.

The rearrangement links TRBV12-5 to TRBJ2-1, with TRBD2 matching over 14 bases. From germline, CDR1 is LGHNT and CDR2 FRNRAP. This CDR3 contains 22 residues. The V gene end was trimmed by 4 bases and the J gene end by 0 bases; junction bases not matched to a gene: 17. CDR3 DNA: TGTGCTAGTGGTTCGGGACCCATTAGGGGACTAGCGGGGGCGAGCTCCTACAATGAGCAGTTCTTC. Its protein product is CASGSGPIRGLAGASSYNEQFF.

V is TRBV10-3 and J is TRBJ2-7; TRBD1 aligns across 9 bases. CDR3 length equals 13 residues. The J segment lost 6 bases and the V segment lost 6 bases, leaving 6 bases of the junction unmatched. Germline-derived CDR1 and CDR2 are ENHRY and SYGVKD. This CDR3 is CAISPGQGREQYF. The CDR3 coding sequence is TGTGCCATCAGCCCGGGACAGGGTCGCGAGCAGTACTTC.

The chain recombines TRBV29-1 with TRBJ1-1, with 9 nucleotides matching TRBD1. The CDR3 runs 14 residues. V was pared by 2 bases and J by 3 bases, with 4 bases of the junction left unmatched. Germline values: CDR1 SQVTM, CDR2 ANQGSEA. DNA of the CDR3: TGCAGCGTTGAAAAGGGGACAGGGTACACTGAAGCTTTCTTT. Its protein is CSVEKGTGYTEAFF. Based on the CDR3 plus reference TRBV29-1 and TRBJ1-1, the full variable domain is SAVISQKPSRDICQRGTSLTIQCQVDSQVTMMFWYRQQPGQSLTLIATANQGSEATYESGFVIDKFPISRPNLTFSTLTVSNMSPEDSSIYLCSVEKGTGYTEAFFGQGTRLTVV.

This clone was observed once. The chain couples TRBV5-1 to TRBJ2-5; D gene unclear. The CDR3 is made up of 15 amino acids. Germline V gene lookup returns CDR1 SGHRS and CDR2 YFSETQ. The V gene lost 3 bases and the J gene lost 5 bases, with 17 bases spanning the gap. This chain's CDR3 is CASSYSSTPSETQYF. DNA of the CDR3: TGCGCCAGCAGCTACTCCTCGACACCATCGGAGACCCAGTACTTC.

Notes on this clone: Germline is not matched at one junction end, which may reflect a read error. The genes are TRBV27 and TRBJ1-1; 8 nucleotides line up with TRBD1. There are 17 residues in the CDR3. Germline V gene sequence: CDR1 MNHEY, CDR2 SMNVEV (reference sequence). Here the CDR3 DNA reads TGTGCCAGCAGTCTATCATACAGGGGGTTAATGAACACTGAAGCTTTCTTT. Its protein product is CASSLSYRGLMNTEAFF.

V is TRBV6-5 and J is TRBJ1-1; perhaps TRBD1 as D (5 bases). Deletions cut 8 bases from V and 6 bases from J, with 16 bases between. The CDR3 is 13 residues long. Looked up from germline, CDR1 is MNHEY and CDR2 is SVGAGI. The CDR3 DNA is TGTGCCAGCCGCAGCAGGGTTAAGGCTGAAGCTTTCTTT. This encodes CASRSRVKAEAFF.

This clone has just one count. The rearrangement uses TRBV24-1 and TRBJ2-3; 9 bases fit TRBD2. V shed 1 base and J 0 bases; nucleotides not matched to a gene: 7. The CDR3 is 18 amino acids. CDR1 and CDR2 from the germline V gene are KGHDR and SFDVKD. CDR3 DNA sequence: TGTGCCACCAGTGATTTTGACCCTACTAGCGGGAGCACAGATACGCAGTATTTT. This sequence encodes CATSDFDPTSGSTDTQYF.